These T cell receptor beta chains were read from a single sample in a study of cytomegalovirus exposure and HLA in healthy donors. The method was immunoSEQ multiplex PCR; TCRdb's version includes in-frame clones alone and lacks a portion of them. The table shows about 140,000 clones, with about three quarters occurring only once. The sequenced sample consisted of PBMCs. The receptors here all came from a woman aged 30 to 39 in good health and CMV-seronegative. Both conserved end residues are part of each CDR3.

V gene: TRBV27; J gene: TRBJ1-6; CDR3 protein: CASSLELRRGRGPPLHF
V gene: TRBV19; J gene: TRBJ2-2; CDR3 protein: CATAYSNTGELFF
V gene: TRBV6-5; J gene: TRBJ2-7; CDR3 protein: CASRATGFHEQYF
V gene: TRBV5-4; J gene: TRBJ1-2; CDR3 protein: CASSLYRTRADGYTF
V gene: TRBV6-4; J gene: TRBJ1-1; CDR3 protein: CASRGNTEAFF
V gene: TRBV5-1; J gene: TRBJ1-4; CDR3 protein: CASSRALQGNFGEKLFF
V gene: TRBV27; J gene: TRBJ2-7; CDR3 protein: CASSTLGQTYEQYF
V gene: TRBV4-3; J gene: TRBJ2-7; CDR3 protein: CASSQEQTGTYEQYF
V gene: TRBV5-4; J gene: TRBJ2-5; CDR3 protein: CASSLETEKETQYF
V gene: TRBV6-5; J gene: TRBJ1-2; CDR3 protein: CASSYPGQGGSGYTF
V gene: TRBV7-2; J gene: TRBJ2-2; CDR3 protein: CASSRQGPNTGELFF
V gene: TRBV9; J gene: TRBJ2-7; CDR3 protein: CARKAGLGEQYF
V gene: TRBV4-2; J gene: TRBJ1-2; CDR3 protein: CASSTERGSYTF
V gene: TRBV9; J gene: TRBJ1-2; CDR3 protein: CASSSTPGQGRGYTF
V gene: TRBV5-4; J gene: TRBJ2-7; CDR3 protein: CASSMAQGEQYF
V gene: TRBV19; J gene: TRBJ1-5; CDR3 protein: CASSIRDTNQPQHF
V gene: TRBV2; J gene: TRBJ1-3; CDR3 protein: CASSAGEGNTIYF
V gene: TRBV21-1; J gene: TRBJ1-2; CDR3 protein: CASSKGGNRGYHNYGYTF
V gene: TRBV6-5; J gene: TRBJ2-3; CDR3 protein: CASRGTGGADTQYF
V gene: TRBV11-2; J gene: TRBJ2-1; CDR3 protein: CASSFFASGGAGEQFF
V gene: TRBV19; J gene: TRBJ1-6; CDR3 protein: CASRRVDDNSPLHF
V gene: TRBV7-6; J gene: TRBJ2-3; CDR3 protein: CASRPAPTSRGDTQYF
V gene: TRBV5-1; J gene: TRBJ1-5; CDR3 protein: CASSLEAAGGNQPQHF
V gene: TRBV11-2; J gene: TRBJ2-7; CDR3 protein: CASSWTGGYEQYF
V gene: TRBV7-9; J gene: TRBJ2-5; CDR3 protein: CASSQYRGVETQYF
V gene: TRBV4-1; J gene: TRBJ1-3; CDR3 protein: CASSQFSDSGNTIYF
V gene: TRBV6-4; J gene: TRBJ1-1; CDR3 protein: CASSDSAGDGNTEAFF
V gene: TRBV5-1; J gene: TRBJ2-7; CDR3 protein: CASSSVAGESYEQYF
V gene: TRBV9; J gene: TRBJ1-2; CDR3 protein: CASSVNRADGYTF
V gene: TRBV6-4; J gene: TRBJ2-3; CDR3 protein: CASSDRGLSDTQYF
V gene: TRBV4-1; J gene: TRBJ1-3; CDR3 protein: CASSPPRGGTRENTIYF